The rows below give T cell receptor beta chains drawn from one sample of a study of tumor-infiltrating lymphocytes in localized non-small cell lung cancer. Only in-frame clones appear in the TCRdb table, and some are missing; sequencing was by immunoSEQ multiplex PCR. The data contain thousands of clones, 60% to 70% of them singletons. The sequenced material came from uninvolved lung tissue not adjacent to the tumor. The receptors stem from a human donor with non-small cell lung cancer. CDR3s include the opening cysteine and the closing phenylalanine or tryptophan. D genes are given only for firm matches. A row's size may be missing; if present it is once, few, many or a size class.

v_gene	d_gene	abundance	j_gene	CDR3aa	CDR3nt
TRBV27	NA	NA	TRBJ2-5	CASSLLGETQYF	TGTGCCAGCAGTTTATTAGGAGAGACCCAGTACTTC
TRBV6-1	NA	NA	TRBJ2-7	CASSEFESPYEQYF	TGTGCCAGCAGTGAATTCGAGTCTCCCTACGAGCAGTACTTC
TRBV7-9	NA	NA	TRBJ2-3	CASSLGRKLTDTQYF	TGTGCCAGCAGCTTAGGGAGGAAATTGACAGATACGCAGTATTTT
TRBV6-5	TRBD1	NA	TRBJ1-4	CASRRTGTEKLFF	TGTGCCAGCAGAAGGACAGGGACTGAAAAACTGTTTTTT
TRBV7-9	TRBD2	NA	TRBJ2-5	CASSPPRGGQETQYF	TGTGCCAGCAGCCCGCCCCGCGGGGGGCAAGAGACCCAGTACTTC
TRBV11-1	NA	NA	TRBJ2-1	CASSLAPQGVRNNEQFF	TGTGCCAGCAGCTTAGCCCCCCAGGGAGTCAGGAACAATGAGCAGTTCTTC
TRBV19	NA	NA	TRBJ2-1	CASSIARRMTYNEQFF	TGTGCCAGTAGTATTGCCCGGCGTATGACCTACAATGAGCAGTTCTTC
TRBV7-2	NA	NA	TRBJ2-7	CASSLPPYEQYF	TGTGCCAGCAGCTTACCCCCCTACGAGCAGTACTTC
TRBV18	TRBD1	NA	TRBJ1-2	CASSPGQGFYGYTF	TGTGCCAGCTCACCCGGACAGGGGTTCTATGGCTACACCTTC
TRBV2	NA	NA	TRBJ1-6	CASSGGSAFSPLHF	TGTGCCAGCAGTGGCGGCAGCGCTTTTTCACCCCTCCACTTT
TRBV11-2	NA	NA	TRBJ2-5	CASSFESGRGTQYF	TGTGCCAGCAGCTTTGAGTCGGGACGGGGGACCCAGTACTTC
TRBV7-9	NA	NA	TRBJ1-2	CASSPDNLYGYTF	TGTGCCAGCAGCCCAGACAACCTCTATGGCTACACCTTC
TRBV27	NA	NA	TRBJ1-2	CASSPSGQINGYTF	TGTGCCAGCAGTCCGTCGGGCCAGATCAATGGCTACACCTTC
TRBV6-1	NA	NA	TRBJ1-5	CASSDGVNRNQPQHF	TGTGCCAGCAGCGACGGGGTGAACCGTAATCAGCCCCAGCATTTT
TRBV6-1	NA	medium-sized	TRBJ1-1	CASSEGVRWNTEAFF	TGTGCCAGCAGTGAAGGAGTTCGATGGAACACTGAAGCTTTCTTT
TRBV27	TRBD2	NA	TRBJ2-3	CASSLWASGRLEDTQYF	TGTGCCAGCAGTTTATGGGCCAGCGGGAGGTTAGAAGATACGCAGTATTTT
TRBV5-4	NA	NA	TRBJ2-6	CASSTPGAGANVLTF	TGTGCCAGCAGCACCCCGGGCGCTGGGGCCAACGTCCTGACTTTC
TRBV5-5	NA	few	TRBJ2-1	CASSLIASVDYPNEQFF	TGTGCCAGCAGCTTGATTGCGAGCGTGGACTATCCCAATGAGCAGTTCTTC
TRBV29-1	NA	once	TRBJ2-7	CSVEGSGTRSYEQYF	TGCAGCGTTGAGGGATCCGGGACTCGCTCCTACGAGCAGTACTTC
TRBV19	NA	few	TRBJ1-1	CASGRYKDTEAFF	TGTGCCAGTGGGAGGTACAAGGACACTGAAGCTTTCTTT
TRBV5-1	TRBD1	NA	TRBJ2-7	CASSWGQGGYEQYF	TGCGCCAGCAGCTGGGGACAGGGGGGATACGAGCAGTACTTC
TRBV5-1	NA	few	TRBJ2-7	CASSASGAVWFEQYF	TGCGCCAGCAGCGCATCCGGGGCTGTTTGGTTCGAGCAGTACTTC
TRBV5-1	TRBD2	NA	TRBJ2-5	CASSLYGTSVGETQYF	TGCGCCAGCAGCTTGTACGGGACTAGCGTCGGGGAGACCCAGTACTTC
TRBV28	TRBD1	NA	TRBJ2-4	CASIDREKNIQYF	TGTGCCAGCATCGACAGGGAAAAAAACATTCAGTACTTC
TRBV27	TRBD1	NA	TRBJ2-7	CASSIATGGTYEQYF	TGTGCCAGCAGTATTGCGACAGGGGGTACCTACGAGCAGTACTTC
TRBV7-2	NA	NA	TRBJ2-7	CASSPDYFSYEQYF	TGTGCCAGCAGCCCAGATTACTTCTCCTACGAGCAGTACTTC
TRBV5-6	TRBD1	once	TRBJ2-2	CASNPGGPEPTGELFF	TGTGCCAGCAACCCAGGGGGACCCGAGCCCACCGGGGAGCTGTTTTTT
TRBV29-1	TRBD1	few	TRBJ1-1	CSVEGSESGTGGNTEAFF	TGCAGCGTTGAAGGCTCGGAGTCGGGGACAGGGGGAAACACTGAAGCTTTCTTT
TRBV11-2	NA	NA	TRBJ1-3	CASSLEGRRSGNTIYF	TGTGCCAGCAGCTTAGAGGGACGTCGGTCTGGAAACACCATATATTTT
TRBV28	TRBD1	NA	TRBJ2-7	CASGQGTYEQYF	TGTGCGTCGGGACAGGGGACCTACGAGCAGTACTTC
TRBV5-4	NA	NA	TRBJ1-4	CASSPEREVSANEKLFF	TGTGCCAGCAGCCCGGAGAGGGAGGTTTCGGCTAATGAAAAACTGTTTTTT
TRBV28	NA	few	TRBJ2-7	CASSRGYEQYF	TGTGCCAGCAGTCGTGGGTACGAGCAGTACTTC
TRBV28	NA	NA	TRBJ2-7	CASSPSFLGQYF	TGTGCCAGCAGTCCCTCTTTTCTTGGGCAGTACTTC
TRBV11-2	NA	NA	TRBJ2-1	CASSFWAGRNEQFF	TGTGCCAGCAGCTTCTGGGCGGGACGCAATGAGCAGTTCTTC
TRBV25-1	NA	NA	TRBJ1-4	CASSDRGWEKLFF	TGTGCCAGCAGTGACAGGGGTTGGGAAAAACTGTTTTTT
TRBV6-1	NA	NA	TRBJ1-1	CASTGGEGRYTEAFF	TGTGCCAGCACGGGGGGTGAGGGGCGGTACACTGAAGCTTTCTTT
TRBV10-3	NA	NA	TRBJ2-7	CAISLSGAYEQYF	TGTGCCATCAGTTTGAGCGGCGCCTACGAGCAGTACTTC
TRBV19	NA	NA	TRBJ2-3	CASSIGSRTADTQYF	TGTGCCAGTAGTATTGGTTCCAGGACGGCAGATACGCAGTATTTT
TRBV5-4	TRBD2	NA	TRBJ2-5	CASSLAGGLAGVETQYF	TGTGCCAGCAGCTTGGCGGGGGGACTAGCGGGAGTTGAGACCCAGTACTTC
TRBV15	NA	NA	TRBJ1-5	CATSIQELNQPQHF	TGTGCCACCAGCATACAAGAACTCAATCAGCCCCAGCATTTT
TRBV27	NA	NA	TRBJ1-5	CASSLWGANNQPQHF	TGTGCCAGCAGTTTATGGGGGGCGAACAATCAGCCCCAGCATTTT
TRBV7-2	TRBD1	NA	TRBJ1-2	CASSPTGGNIGYTF	TGTGCCAGCAGCCCGACAGGGGGCAATATTGGCTACACCTTC
TRBV5-8	TRBD1	NA	TRBJ2-5	CASSFSEGAPQETQYF	TGTGCCAGCAGCTTCTCAGAGGGGGCGCCACAAGAGACCCAGTACTTC
TRBV5-1	NA	NA	TRBJ2-1	CASSLAGTPDNEQFF	TGCGCCAGCAGCTTGGCCGGGACCCCTGACAATGAGCAGTTCTTC
TRBV5-1	TRBD1	NA	TRBJ2-7	CASSLGGTGGGYEQYF	TGCGCCAGCAGCTTGGGAGGGACAGGGGGCGGCTACGAGCAGTACTTC
TRBV10-3	NA	NA	TRBJ1-1	CAIRLTGSSVEAFF	TGTGCCATCAGACTCACAGGGTCTAGCGTCGAAGCTTTCTTT
TRBV2	NA	large	TRBJ1-1	CASREGEVYTEAFF	TGTGCCAGCAGGGAGGGGGAGGTTTACACTGAAGCTTTCTTT
TRBV5-8	NA	NA	TRBJ2-5	CASSSPGETQYF	TGTGCCAGCAGCTCCCCGGGCGAGACCCAGTACTTC
TRBV30	TRBD1	NA	TRBJ1-5	CAWGTGISNQPQHF	TGTGCCTGGGGGACAGGGATTAGCAATCAGCCCCAGCATTTT
TRBV7-9	TRBD1	NA	TRBJ1-1	CASSLLPGQGGTEAFF	TGTGCCAGCAGCTTATTGCCTGGACAGGGTGGCACTGAAGCTTTCTTT
TRBV9	NA	NA	TRBJ1-2	CASSPPGGGNRGYGYTF	TGTGCCAGCAGCCCCCCCGGGGGAGGCAATCGAGGGTATGGCTACACCTTC
TRBV27	TRBD1	NA	TRBJ1-1	CASSWTGMNTEAFF	TGTGCCAGCAGTTGGACAGGGATGAACACTGAAGCTTTCTTT
TRBV4-2	NA	NA	TRBJ2-7	CASSQDDSSYYEQYF	TGTGCCAGCAGCCAGGACGACAGCTCATACTACGAGCAGTACTTC
TRBV4-1	TRBD2	NA	TRBJ2-3	CASSQERGLAWDTQYF	TGCGCCAGCAGCCAAGAAAGGGGACTAGCTTGGGATACGCAGTATTTT